A single sample is the source of the 20 T cell receptor beta chains below, sequenced in a study of cytomegalovirus exposure and HLA in healthy donors. Researchers ran the PCR with 60 Vbeta and 13 Jbeta primers. Only in-frame clones appear in the TCRdb table, and some are missing; sequencing was by immunoSEQ multiplex PCR. Seen here are 90,000 to 120,000 clones, 75% to 85% observed once, and the top ten hold about 1.2%. The source material was PBMCs. The receptor source for this set is a young woman in good health and CMV-seronegative.

J is TRBJ2-7 and V is TRBV7-8; TRBD2 aligns across 11 bases. The CDR3 sequence is 15 residues long. Looked up from germline, CDR1 is SGHVS and CDR2 is FQNEAQ. With 5 bases clipped from V and 10 bases from J, the junction kept 13 bases outside the gene matches. The CDR3 sequence is CASSPGTSGRTYQYF. The CDR3 DNA reads as TGTGCCAGCAGCCCCGGGACTAGCGGACGGACTTATCAGTACTTC.

In its sample, this clone was seen once. The gene calls are TRBV27 and TRBJ2-5; TRBD1 matches 7 bases. The J call may be wrong; the DNA end is better matched by TRBJ2-7. The CDR3 is made up of 16 amino acids. The V gene's germline CDR1 is MNHEY and CDR2 SMNVEV (reference sequence). The CDR3 loop is CASLNIGQEGSYEQYF. CDR3 DNA: TGTGCCAGCCTGAATATCGGACAGGAAGGGTCCTACGAGCAGTACTTC.

The V call is TRBV7-2, the J call TRBJ1-3; TRBD1 is a possible D gene (6 bases). From germline, CDR1 is SGHTA and CDR2 FQGNSA. This CDR3 comprises 15 residues. V lost 3 bases to trimming and J lost 0 bases, with 9 bases between them. The DNA of the CDR3 is TGTGCCAGCAGCTTGGGGGGGCTCTCTGGAAACACCATATATTTT. Residues: CASSLGGLSGNTIYF.

The chain employs TRBV28 and TRBJ2-1, with a tentative D call TRBD2 (5 bases). The V gene's germline CDR1 is MDHEN and CDR2 SYDVKM. V gave up 3 bases and J gave up 8 bases, with 20 bases separating them. This CDR3 is 16 amino acids long. CDR3 in DNA: TGTGCCAGCAGTTTTCAGGCGGGCTACAATAACCATGAGCAGTTCTTC. As protein: CASSFQAGYNNHEQFF.

This clone appeared a few times. Distinct nucleotide sequences in the sample also encode this CDR3. V and J are TRBV7-9 and TRBJ2-7, with 11 bases matching TRBD2. CDR1 SEHNR and CDR2 FQNEAQ come from the germline V gene (reference sequence). Unmatched junction bases numbered 2, after V lost 4 bases and J lost 3 bases. The CDR3 sequence is 14 residues long. The chain's CDR3 is CASSSGTSGYEQYF. The CDR3, as DNA: TGTGCCAGCAGCTCCGGGACTAGCGGCTACGAGCAGTACTTC.

CDR3 sequence: CASSGLAGTDTQYF. CDR3 DNA sequence: TGTGCCAGCAGTGGACTAGCGGGCACAGATACGCAGTATTTT. This chain connects TRBV2 to TRBJ2-3; TRBD2 agrees at 9 bases. Germline V CDR1 and CDR2: SNHLY, FYNNEI. This CDR3 is 14 amino acids long. Unmatched junction bases numbered 0, after V lost 4 bases and J lost 1 base.

The chain joins TRBV29-1 to TRBJ2-1; the match to TRBD1 covers 8 bases. V lost 6 bases and J lost 3; bases outside the gene matches: 4. The CDR3 has 13 amino acids. The germline gives CDR1 SQVTM, CDR2 ANQGSEA. The CDR3 protein is CSVTGGHYNEQFF. CDR3 DNA sequence: TGCAGCGTCACAGGGGGACACTACAATGAGCAGTTCTTC.

The V call is TRBV30, the J call TRBJ2-7; TRBD1 agrees at 11 bases. The V segment lost 2 bases and the J segment 0 bases; nucleotides outside the gene matches: 3. The CDR3 covers 15 residues. Germline V lookup: CDR1 GTSNPN, CDR2 SVGIG (reference sequence). For the CDR3, the DNA is TGTGCCTGGAGTCAGGACAGGGGGCCCTCCTACGAGCAGTACTTC. It is translated as CAWSQDRGPSYEQYF.

The CDR3 loop reads CASSWGQGSYEQYF. The CDR3 DNA reads as TGTGCCAGTAGTTGGGGACAGGGGTCTTACGAGCAGTACTTC. The chain uses TRBV19 and TRBJ2-7, with 10 bases aligning to TRBD1. The CDR3 contains 14 residues. Trimming removed 5 bases from V and 4 bases from J; junction bases left unmatched: 5. Germline lookup yields CDR1 LNHDA and CDR2 SQIVND (reference sequence). The full variable domain, completed using reference TRBV19 and TRBJ2-7, is DGGITQSPKYLFRKEGQNVTLSCEQNLNHDAMYWYRQDPGQGLRLIYYSQIVNDFQKGDIAEGYSVSREKKESFPLTVTSAQKNPTAFYLCASSWGQGSYEQYFGPGTRLTVT.

This clone has just one count. The V and J genes are TRBV28 and TRBJ1-6; 7 nucleotides agree with TRBD1. The germline V gene encodes CDR1 MDHEN and CDR2 SYDVKM. The V gene end was trimmed by 6 bases and the J gene end by 10 bases; junction bases not matched to a gene: 27. The length of the CDR3 is 20 residues. CDR3 region: CASRSVWSGGNSATQSPLHF. The CDR3 bases are TGTGCCAGCAGGTCCGTTTGGTCAGGGGGGAACTCCGCAACCCAATCACCCCTCCACTTT.

This chain links TRBV7-8 with TRBJ1-2, with 9 nucleotides matching TRBD1. The CDR3 covers 17 residues. The V gene's germline CDR1 is SGHVS and CDR2 FQNEAQ. V lost 1 base, J lost 4 bases, and 10 bases stayed unmatched. CDR3 in DNA: TGTGCCAGCAGCTTAGTTAGGGCAGACAGGGGGACCTATGGCTACACCTTC. Its translation: CASSLVRADRGTYGYTF.

The chain couples TRBV11-2 to TRBJ2-3; TRBD2 agrees at 7 bases. There are 16 residues in the CDR3. Germline V gene sequence: CDR1 SGHAT, CDR2 FQNNGV. Trimming took 1 base from V and 2 from J; bases not matched to a gene: 6. The CDR3 loop reads CASSLGQGGDTDTQYF. The CDR3 DNA follows: TGTGCCAGCAGCTTAGGTCAGGGAGGGGACACAGATACGCAGTATTTT. The complete variable domain, with remaining parts taken from reference TRBV11-2 and TRBJ2-3, reads EAGVAQSPRYKIIEKRQSVAFWCNPISGHATLYWYQQILGQGPKLLIQFQNNGVVDDSQLPKDRFSAERLKGVDSTLKIQPAKLEDSAVYLCASSLGQGGDTDTQYFGPGTRLTVL.

The gene calls are TRBV4-2 and TRBJ2-3, with D tentatively TRBD2 (7 bases). Germline lookup yields CDR1 LGHNA and CDR2 YNFKEQ. V lost 4 bases and J 2 bases, leaving 13 bases between the germline ends. The CDR3 contains 15 residues. CDR3 DNA: TGTGCCAGCAGCCGACTAGGGGGGGACACAGATACGCAGTATTTT. Amino acids: CASSRLGGDTDTQYF.

The V and J genes are TRBV28 and TRBJ2-5; 7 bases are shared with TRBD2. CDR1 and CDR2 from the germline V gene are MDHEN and SYDVKM. With 4 bases clipped from V and 2 bases from J, the junction kept 10 bases outside the gene matches. The CDR3 covers 16 residues. The CDR3 nucleotides are TGTGCCAGCAGTTCCCTAGCGGAGTCGCTACAAGAGACCCAGTACTTC. Protein product: CASSSLAESLQETQYF. Looking up the rest from reference TRBV28 and TRBJ2-5 gives the full variable domain: DVKVTQSSRYLVKRTGEKVFLECVQDMDHENMFWYRQDPGLGLRLIYFSYDVKMKEKGDIPEGYSVSREKKERFSLILESASTNQTSMYLCASSSLAESLQETQYFGPGTRLLVL.

Notes on this clone: At one end, the junction sequence differs from germline, possibly due to a read error. The chain combines TRBV5-6 with TRBJ2-5; 9 bases match TRBD1. The CDR3 runs 11 residues. Germline lookup yields CDR1 SGHDT and CDR2 YYEEEE. CDR3 region: CASSLGDRVNF. CDR3 in DNA: TGTGCCAGCAGCTTGGGGGACAGGGTGAACTTC. The full variable domain, its missing parts supplied by reference TRBV5-6 and TRBJ2-5, is DAGVTQSPTHLIKTRGQQVTLRCSPKSGHDTVSWYQQALGQGPQFIFQYYEEEERQRGNFPDRFSGHQFPNYSSELNVNALLLGDSALYLCASSLGDRVNFGPGTRLLVL.

The V and J genes are TRBV7-8 and TRBJ2-4; the D gene is possibly TRBD2 (6 bases). CDR3 length: 13 amino acids. V was pared by 5 bases and J by 8 bases, with 13 bases between. Germline values: CDR1 SGHVS, CDR2 FQNEAQ. The CDR3 protein is CASSAGSVDIQYF. CDR3 DNA sequence: TGTGCCAGCAGCGCGGGAAGTGTGGACATTCAGTACTTC.

The chain uses TRBV29-1 and TRBJ2-1; D gene unclear. Germline assignment: CDR1 SQVTM and CDR2 ANQGSEA. Trimming pared 1 base from V and 2 bases from J, leaving 12 bases between. There are 15 residues in the CDR3. CDR3 in DNA: TGCAGCGTTGAAGCGGTAAACAGCCCCTACAATGAGCAGTTCTTC. Amino acids: CSVEAVNSPYNEQFF.

The V call is TRBV14, the J call TRBJ1-2; tentatively, D is TRBD1 (6 bases). Germline lookup yields CDR1 SGHDN and CDR2 FVKESK. V was pared by 1 base and J by 4 bases, with 7 bases between. The CDR3 covers 13 residues. The CDR3 spells CASSQGRGYGYTF. DNA for the CDR3: TGTGCCAGCAGCCAAGGCAGGGGCTATGGCTACACCTTC.

V usage is TRBV27 and J usage is TRBJ1-1; D unclear. The germline V gene encodes CDR1 MNHEY and CDR2 SMNVEV (reference sequence). The CDR3 sequence is 11 residues long. V lost 3 bases and J lost 7, with 6 bases in between. The CDR3 protein is CASSFGGEAFF. DNA of the CDR3: TGTGCCAGCAGTTTTGGAGGTGAAGCTTTCTTT.

V is TRBV11-2 and J is TRBJ2-7; 7 bases are shared with TRBD1. The CDR3 sequence is 13 residues long. The germline CDR1 and CDR2 sequences are SGHAT and FQNNGV. With V trimmed by 0 bases and J by 6 bases, 2 bases remained unmatched. Written as DNA, the CDR3 is TGTGCCAGCAGCTTAGATTGGGACAGCGAGCAGTACTTC. It codes for CASSLDWDSEQYF.